This T cell receptor beta chain was identified during a study of blood T cell repertoires in COVID-19. Categorization into cohorts depended on clinical history that participants reported. The germline V gene has CDR1 SNHLY and CDR2 FYNNEI. Trimming removed 1 base from V and 3 bases from J, with 7 bases in between. CDR3 size: 14 residues. In the authors' methods: Estimation of nucleated cell counts was performed using reference gene primer amplification. Sequenced by immunoSEQ multiplex PCR; TCRdb stores in-frame clones only, minus some. V, J and clone size are those of that table, while D and trimming were read from the DNA. This table holds fewer than 200,000 clones, roughly 87% found once.

This TCR came from a human donor with acute COVID-19. The donor label of this sample is uncertain. Sequencing was carried out using PBMCs or T cells enriched from blood (not recorded which). This sequence joins TRBV2 and TRBJ2-1; maybe TRBD2 (5 bases). CDR3 nucleotide sequence: TGTGCCAGCAGTGAAGAGACTAACTACAATGAGCAGTTCTTC. Amino acid sequence: CASSEETNYNEQFF.